The next 32 T cell receptor beta chains were all read from a single sample in a study of pediatric ulcerative colitis. Profiled with immunoSEQ multiplex PCR; TCRdb holds only in-frame clones, not every one. The data hold 18,000 or so clones, with 74% observed a single time. During colonoscopy, one to two rectal pinch biopsies were collected. The sequenced material came from gut tissue. Every receptor here comes from a boy between 10 and 17 years old with moderate ulcerative colitis.

This clone was counted only a few times. The gene calls are TRBV19 and TRBJ1-2; 8 bases are shared with TRBD1. V gave up 1 base and J gave up 7 bases; unmatched junction bases: 11. The V gene's germline CDR1 is LNHDA and CDR2 SQIVND (reference sequence). The CDR3 totals 16 residues. CDR3 in amino acids: CASSIVIVAGGRGYTF. The CDR3 nucleotides are TGTGCCAGTAGTATAGTTATCGTCGCAGGGGGCCGTGGCTACACCTTC.

V usage is TRBV18 and J usage is TRBJ1-2; tentatively, D is TRBD1 (5 bases). Trimming cost V 3 bases and J 6 bases, with 14 bases left between them. The CDR3 is 14 residues long. Germline CDR1 reads KGHSH; CDR2 reads LQKENI. CDR3 bases: TGTGCCAGCTCACCGAACCGGGGGGACGATGGCTACACCTTC. Protein sequence: CASSPNRGDDGYTF.

The V gene is TRBV7-8, the J gene TRBJ2-5; D uncertain. Trimming removed 7 bases at V and 5 bases at J, with 14 bases between. Germline loops: CDR1 SGHVS, CDR2 FQNEAQ. The CDR3 has 13 residues. The CDR3 DNA reads TGTGCCAGCACACGCATTTGGGTTGAGACCCAGTACTTC. Encoded protein: CASTRIWVETQYF.

The V gene is TRBV5-8, the J gene TRBJ2-2, with D unresolved. Trimming left V 1 base short and J 1 base short, with 2 bases between. Germline CDR1 reads SGHTS; CDR2 reads YDEGEE. The CDR3 extends over 13 amino acids. The CDR3 loop reads CASSLQNTGELFF. CDR3 coding DNA: TGTGCCAGCAGCTTGCAGAACACCGGGGAGCTGTTTTTT. Looking up the rest from reference TRBV5-8 and TRBJ2-2 gives the full variable domain: EAGVTQSPTHLIKTRGQQATLRCSPISGHTSVYWYQQALGLGLQFLLWYDEGEERNRGNFPPRFSGRQFPNYSSELNVNALELEDSALYLCASSLQNTGELFFGEGSRLTVL.

J is TRBJ2-5 and V is TRBV7-2; 9 nucleotides align to TRBD1. V lost 5 bases to trimming and J lost 4 bases; unmatched junction nucleotides: 8. The CDR3 spans 15 residues. The germline V gene encodes CDR1 SGHTA and CDR2 FQGNSA. CDR3 sequence reads: CASSPGQGRRETQYF. The CDR3 DNA reads TGTGCCAGCAGCCCTGGACAGGGGCGGCGAGAGACCCAGTACTTC.

This clone has a handful of counts. The chain has TRBV9 and TRBJ2-2; no definite D call. Germline-derived CDR1 and CDR2 are SGDLS and YYNGEE. The CDR3 has 16 amino acids. V lost 1 base and J lost 3, with 13 bases in between. Here the CDR3 reads CASSVPSHMDTGELFF. DNA of the CDR3: TGTGCCAGCAGCGTACCATCACATATGGACACCGGGGAGCTGTTTTTT.

The chain carries TRBV12-5 and TRBJ2-3; 9 bases fit TRBD1. V trimming: 6 bases; J trimming: 3 bases; junction bases outside the gene matches: 10. The CDR3 totals 16 residues. Per the germline V gene, CDR1 is LGHNT and CDR2 is FRNRAP. CDR3 protein: CASGPPTGQGTDTQYF. The CDR3 DNA reads as TGTGCTAGTGGCCCCCCTACGGGACAGGGAACAGATACGCAGTATTTT.

The rearrangement links TRBV9 to TRBJ2-1; D may be TRBD2 (5 bases). V dropped 4 bases and J dropped 5 bases, with 19 bases sitting between them. Germline V gene sequence: CDR1 SGDLS, CDR2 YYNGEE. This CDR3 comprises 16 residues. The CDR3 DNA follows: TGTGCCAGCAGCCCTGAGGGCGCCCTCAAAGACAATGAGCAGTTCTTC. Residues: CASSPEGALKDNEQFF.

This chain joins TRBV10-3 and TRBJ1-5, with a possible D match to TRBD1 (6 bases). Per the germline V gene, CDR1 is ENHRY and CDR2 is SYGVKD. CDR3 length equals 13 residues. Trimming pared 2 bases from V and 4 bases from J, leaving 6 bases between. CDR3 region: CAISEDRNQPQHF. Written as DNA, the CDR3 is TGTGCCATCAGTGAGGACAGGAATCAGCCCCAGCATTTT.

V gene TRBV10-3 combines with J gene TRBJ1-3; no clear D. V gave up 6 bases and J gave up 3 bases, with 3 bases separating them. The germline V gene has CDR1 ENHRY and CDR2 SYGVKD. The CDR3 covers 11 residues. CDR3 bases: TGTGCCATCAGGGGTGGAAACACCATATATTTT. Its translation is CAIRGGNTIYF.

The J gene is TRBJ1-2, the V gene TRBV15; D perhaps matches TRBD1 (6 bases). This CDR3 has 14 residues. Looked up from germline, CDR1 is LNHNV and CDR2 is YYDKDF (reference sequence). Between the trimmed V and J ends, which lost 3 bases and 3 bases, there was a span of 11 bases. The CDR3 region is CATSRGYRDYGYTF. The CDR3 DNA reads TGTGCCACCAGCAGGGGTTACAGGGACTATGGCTACACCTTC. Looking up the rest from reference TRBV15 and TRBJ1-2 gives the full variable domain: DAMVIQNPRYQVTQFGKPVTLSCSQTLNHNVMYWYQQKSSQAPKLLFHYYDKDFNNEADTPDNFQSRRPNTSFCFLDIRSPGLGDTAMYLCATSRGYRDYGYTFGSGTRLTVV.

The rearrangement joins TRBV25-1 to TRBJ1-1, with 8 bases lining up with TRBD1. Per the germline V gene, CDR1 is MGHDK and CDR2 is SYGVNS. With V trimmed by 3 bases and J by 0 bases, 12 bases remained unmatched. The CDR3 has 18 residues. The CDR3 protein is CASSDFDRGNYLNTEAFF. As DNA, the CDR3 is TGTGCCAGCAGTGATTTCGACAGGGGAAATTATTTGAACACTGAAGCTTTCTTT.

The chain joins TRBV30 to TRBJ1-5; D ambiguous. V was trimmed by 2 bases and J by 3 bases, leaving 8 bases between them. The CDR3 consists of 13 residues. The germline V gene has CDR1 GTSNPN and CDR2 SVGIG (reference sequence). CDR3 sequence: CAWSWRANQPQHF. CDR3 DNA sequence: TGTGCCTGGAGTTGGAGGGCCAATCAGCCCCAGCATTTT.

This clone was detected once. V gene TRBV7-8 combines with J gene TRBJ2-7; D is undetermined. The V gene lost 0 bases and the J gene lost 6 bases, with 15 bases spanning the gap. This CDR3 spans 15 amino acids. The germline V gene has CDR1 SGHVS and CDR2 FQNEAQ. CDR3 nucleotides: TGTGCCAGCAGCTTAGCGTTGAGGCTCAGCGCCGAGCAGTACTTC. This encodes CASSLALRLSAEQYF.

This clone was observed a few times. The chain uses TRBV30 and TRBJ1-3; a weak D match, TRBD1 (6 bases). The CDR3 is made up of 15 amino acids. V was cut by 2 bases and J by 1 base, with 12 bases left in between. Looked up from germline, CDR1 is GTSNPN and CDR2 is SVGIG (reference sequence). CDR3 in amino acids: CAWSSGGLSGNTIYF. The CDR3 nucleotides read TGTGCCTGGAGTTCTGGGGGGCTATCTGGAAACACCATATATTTT. Full variable domain (remainder filled in from reference TRBV30 and TRBJ1-3): SQTIHQWPATLVQPVGSPLSLECTVEGTSNPNLYWYRQAAGRGLQLLFYSVGIGQISSEVPQNLSASRPQDRQFILSSKKLLLSDSGFYLCAWSSGGLSGNTIYFGEGSWLTVV.

The chain has TRBV5-1 and TRBJ2-4; 7 positions agree with TRBD1. Looked up from germline, CDR1 is SGHRS and CDR2 is YFSETQ. Trimming took 3 bases from V and 3 from J; bases not matched to a gene: 3. The CDR3 has 14 amino acids. CDR3 nucleotide sequence: TGCGCCAGCAGCTCGGGACAGTACAAAAACATTCAGTACTTC. This codes for CASSSGQYKNIQYF.

The sample holds a few counts of this clone. The genes are TRBV30 and TRBJ1-1; D is undetermined. The V gene lost 3 bases and the J gene lost 10 bases, with 21 bases spanning the gap. The CDR3 has 14 amino acids. Germline lookup yields CDR1 GTSNPN and CDR2 SVGIG (reference sequence). The CDR3 DNA is TGTGCCTGGAGCAAAAATAATATCGTTGGTGGAGCTTTCTTT. This sequence encodes CAWSKNNIVGGAFF.

This clone was counted between two and nine times. The gene calls are TRBV29-1 and TRBJ1-2; 7 positions match TRBD1. The J segment lost 8 bases and the V segment lost 6 bases, leaving 3 bases of the junction unmatched. The CDR3 has 10 residues. Germline values: CDR1 SQVTM, CDR2 ANQGSEA. The CDR3 spells CSVGTDGYTF. The CDR3 bases are TGCAGCGTCGGGACAGACGGCTACACCTTC.

The chain recombines TRBV7-9 with TRBJ2-7, with D tentatively TRBD1 (6 bases). Trimming cost V 4 bases and J 3 bases, with 16 bases left between them. The CDR3 runs 15 residues. Germline assignment: CDR1 SEHNR and CDR2 FQNEAQ (reference sequence). The CDR3 nucleotides read TGTGCCAGCAGCTACGACAGGTATCCACGCTACGAGCAGTACTTC. The encoded protein is CASSYDRYPRYEQYF.

The chain recombines TRBV7-2 with TRBJ2-1; the match to TRBD2 covers 9 bases. This CDR3 spans 16 amino acids. Trimming took 1 base from V and 4 from J; bases not matched to a gene: 5. The V gene's germline CDR1 is SGHTA and CDR2 FQGNSA. The CDR3 sequence: CASSLVAGAPYNEQFF. CDR3 bases: TGTGCCAGCAGCTTAGTAGCGGGAGCACCGTACAATGAGCAGTTCTTC.

The gene calls are TRBV9 and TRBJ2-2, with TRBD2 matching over 10 bases. Unmatched junction bases numbered 3, after V lost 0 bases and J lost 4 bases. Germline V lookup: CDR1 SGDLS, CDR2 YYNGEE. The CDR3 length is 16 residues. CDR3 sequence (DNA): TGTGCCAGCAGCGTAGGTACTAGCGGGATCACCGGGGAGCTGTTTTTT. Its protein is CASSVGTSGITGELFF. The full variable domain, completed using reference TRBV9 and TRBJ2-2, is DSGVTQTPKHLITATGQRVTLRCSPRSGDLSVYWYQQSLDQGLQFLIQYYNGEERAKGNILERFSAQQFPDLHSELNLSSLELGDSALYFCASSVGTSGITGELFFGEGSRLTVL.

This clone was counted between two and nine times. The V call is TRBV5-4, the J call TRBJ2-7; D gene uncertain. This CDR3 contains 12 residues. Trimming removed 4 bases from V and 3 bases from J, with 8 bases in between. Germline CDR1 reads SGHNT; CDR2 reads YYREEE (reference sequence). This chain's CDR3 is CASSKDGYEQYF. As DNA, the CDR3 is TGTGCCAGCAGCAAGGACGGCTACGAGCAGTACTTC.

In this sample, this clone turned up a few times. This sample also contains other DNA sequences that code for the same CDR3. The CDR3 DNA reads TGTGCCAGCAGTTACTCGAGGGACTATGGCGGGGAGCAGTTCTTC. Protein: CASSYSRDYGGEQFF. The chain links TRBV6-6 to TRBJ2-1; TRBD2 agrees at 7 bases. The CDR3 loop spans 15 amino acids. In germline, CDR1 is MNHNY, CDR2 SVGAGI (reference sequence). Trimming took 0 bases from V and 10 from J; bases not matched to a gene: 9.

This chain connects TRBV10-3 to TRBJ1-1, with 8 bases identical to TRBD1. CDR1 ENHRY and CDR2 SYGVKD come from the germline V gene. CDR3 length: 12 amino acids. Trimming cost V 10 bases and J 6 bases; bases outside gene matches: 7. For the CDR3, the DNA is TGTGCCAGCCACGGACAGGGCGCTGAAGCTTTCTTT. It codes for CASHGQGAEAFF.

The rearrangement uses TRBV7-2 and TRBJ1-5; 10 nucleotides line up with TRBD1. CDR3 length: 16 amino acids. Germline assignment: CDR1 SGHTA and CDR2 FQGNSA. V trimming: 3 bases; J trimming: 5 bases; junction bases outside the gene matches: 7. The CDR3 loop reads CASSLYGTGEYQPQHF. The CDR3 coding sequence is TGTGCCAGCAGCTTGTACGGGACAGGGGAATATCAGCCCCAGCATTTT.

This clone was picked up one time. This rearrangement joins TRBV7-2 to TRBJ1-2; D might be TRBD1 (5 bases). V lost 2 bases and J 1 base, leaving 11 bases between the germline ends. Germline lookup yields CDR1 SGHTA and CDR2 FQGNSA. The CDR3 is made up of 15 amino acids. CDR3 nucleotide sequence: TGTGCCAGCAGCTTAAATGGGGCAGTTAACTATGGCTACACCTTC. This sequence encodes CASSLNGAVNYGYTF.

Of note for this clone: Sequence at one end of the junction differs from germline and may be a read error. The chain recombines TRBV7-9 with TRBJ2-7; D perhaps matches TRBD2 (6 bases). The CDR3 runs to 13 residues. Germline V CDR1 and CDR2: SEHNR, FQNEAQ (reference sequence). CDR3 nucleotides: TGTGCTAGCAACTCGCAAGAACCCGGGAGTCCCTTCTTC. This codes for CASNSQEPGSPFF.

The V gene is TRBV19, the J gene TRBJ1-5; TRBD1 is a possible D gene (5 bases). Per the germline V gene, CDR1 is LNHDA and CDR2 is SQIVND (reference sequence). The CDR3 is 16 residues long. V lost 6 bases to trimming and J lost 4 bases, with 19 bases between them. The CDR3 coding sequence is TGTGCCAGTAGCCGACAGAGGGGAGCCTATAATCAGCCCCAGCATTTT. Translation: CASSRQRGAYNQPQHF.

In DNA, the CDR3 is TGTGCCAGCAGCCCAGATGCAGCGGACGTCTCGTACGAGCAGTACTTC. Translating it yields CASSPDAADVSYEQYF. This sequence joins TRBV5-4 and TRBJ2-7, with D perhaps TRBD2 (5 bases). The CDR3 spans 16 residues. Per germline, CDR1 SGHNT and CDR2 YYREEE (reference sequence). V was trimmed by 4 bases and J by 4 bases, leaving 21 bases between them.

This clone turned up a few times. The genes are TRBV25-1 and TRBJ2-5, with 10 bases aligning to TRBD2. The germline V gene encodes CDR1 MGHDK and CDR2 SYGVNS. The CDR3 loop spans 16 amino acids. V lost 2 bases and J lost 2; bases outside the gene matches: 5. The CDR3 sequence is CASSEILAGRQETQYF. Written as DNA, the CDR3 is TGTGCCAGCAGTGAAATACTAGCGGGGAGGCAAGAGACCCAGTACTTC.

The chain joins TRBV4-3 to TRBJ2-3; 15 bases are a match to TRBD2. The V segment lost 0 bases and the J segment 4 bases; nucleotides outside the gene matches: 5. Germline lookup yields CDR1 LGHNA and CDR2 YSLEER. The CDR3 is 18 amino acids. The DNA for the CDR3 is TGCGCCAGCAGCCAAGACTCCGGACTAGCGGGAGGGCCAGATACGCAGTATTTT. This encodes CASSQDSGLAGGPDTQYF.

Note on this clone: Other DNA sequences in the sample encode the same CDR3. The chain combines TRBV6-6 with TRBJ2-5; no firm D call. This CDR3 has 10 amino acids. Trimming took off 8 bases at V and 4 bases at J, with 5 bases between the two ends. Germline assignment: CDR1 MNHNY and CDR2 SVGAGI (reference sequence). CDR3 in DNA: TGTGCCAGCGGCCTAGAGACCCAGTACTTC. This translates into CASGLETQYF.